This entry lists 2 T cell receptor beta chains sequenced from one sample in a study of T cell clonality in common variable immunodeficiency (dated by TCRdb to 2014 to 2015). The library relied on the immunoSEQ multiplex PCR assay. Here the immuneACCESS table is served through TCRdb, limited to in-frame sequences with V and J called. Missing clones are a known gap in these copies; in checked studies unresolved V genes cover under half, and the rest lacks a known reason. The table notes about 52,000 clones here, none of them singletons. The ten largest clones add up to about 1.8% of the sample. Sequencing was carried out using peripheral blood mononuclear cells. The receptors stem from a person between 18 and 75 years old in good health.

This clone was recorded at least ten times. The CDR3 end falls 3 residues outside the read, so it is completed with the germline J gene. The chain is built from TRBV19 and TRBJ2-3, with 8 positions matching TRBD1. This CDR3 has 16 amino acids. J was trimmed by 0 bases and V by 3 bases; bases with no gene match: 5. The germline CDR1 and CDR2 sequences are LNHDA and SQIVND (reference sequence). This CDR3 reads CASSISRTGSTDTQYF. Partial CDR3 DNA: TGTGCCAGTAGTATTTCCCGGACAGGGAGCACAGATACG.

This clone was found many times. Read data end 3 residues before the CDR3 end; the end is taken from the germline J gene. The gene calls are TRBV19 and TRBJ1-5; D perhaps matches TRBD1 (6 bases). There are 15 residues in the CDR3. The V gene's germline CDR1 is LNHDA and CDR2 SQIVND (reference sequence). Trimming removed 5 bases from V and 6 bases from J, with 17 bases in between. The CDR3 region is CASSVTGFDGQPQHF. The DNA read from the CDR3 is TGTGCCAGTAGTGTAACAGGGTTCGACGGTCAGCCC.